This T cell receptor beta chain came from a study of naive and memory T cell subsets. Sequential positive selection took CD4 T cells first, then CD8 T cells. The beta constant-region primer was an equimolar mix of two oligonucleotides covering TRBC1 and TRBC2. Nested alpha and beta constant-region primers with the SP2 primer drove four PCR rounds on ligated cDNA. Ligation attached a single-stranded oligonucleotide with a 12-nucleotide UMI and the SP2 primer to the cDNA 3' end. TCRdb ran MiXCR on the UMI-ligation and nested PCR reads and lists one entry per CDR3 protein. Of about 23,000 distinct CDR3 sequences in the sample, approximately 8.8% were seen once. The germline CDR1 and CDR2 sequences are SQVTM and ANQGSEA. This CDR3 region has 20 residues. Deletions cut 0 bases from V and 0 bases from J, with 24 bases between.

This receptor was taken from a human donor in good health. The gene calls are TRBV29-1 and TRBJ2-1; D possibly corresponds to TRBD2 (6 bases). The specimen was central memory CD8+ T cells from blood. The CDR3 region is CSVEDLTGDLAPGSYNEQFF. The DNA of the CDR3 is TGCAGCGTTGAAGATCTTACGGGAGATTTGGCGCCGGGCTCCTACAATGAGCAGTTCTTC.